The 5 T cell receptor beta chains given below trace back to one sample, sequenced in a study of identical twins. TCRdb re-called the 5' RACE reads through MiXCR, storing one row per CDR3 protein. The table has some 900,000 distinct CDR3 sequences, 10% to 15% seen once. These data were likewise used in another study, on yellow fever vaccine responses in identical twins.

The sample consisted of PBMCs. All receptors come from a woman between 18 and 30 years old in good health.

The rearrangement joins TRBV11-2 to TRBJ2-3; D remains unclear. The V end was cut by 5 bases, the J end by 0 bases, with 15 bases between. The length of the CDR3 is 16 residues. Germline-derived CDR1 and CDR2 are SGHAT and FQNNGV. The CDR3 bases are TGTGCCAGCAGCCATCCCCCACAAACTAGCACAGATACGCAGTATTTT. This sequence encodes CASSHPPQTSTDTQYF.

This clonotype came up a few times. This CDR3 is CASSPLAGGPTEQFF. CDR3 DNA sequence: TGTGCCAGCAGCCCACTAGCGGGGGGGCCTACTGAGCAGTTCTTC. The chain links TRBV3-1 to TRBJ2-1; 13 positions agree with TRBD2. Losses at the gene ends were 4 bases for V and 9 bases for J; bases not matched to a gene: 6. The CDR3 totals 15 residues. CDR1 LGHDT and CDR2 YNNKEL come from the germline V gene (reference sequence).

This clonotype showed up many times. The chain recombines TRBV20-1 with TRBJ2-1, with D possibly matching TRBD1 (5 bases). There are 13 residues in the CDR3. The V gene's germline CDR1 is DFQATT and CDR2 SNEGSKA (reference sequence). V dropped 2 bases and J dropped 7 bases, with 12 bases sitting between them. CDR3 sequence (DNA): TGCAGTGCTAGATTCGGCCCAGGGAATGAGCAGTTCTTC. It is translated as CSARFGPGNEQFF.

This clonotype was counted once. The rearrangement links TRBV15 to TRBJ2-7; no firm D call. This CDR3 spans 14 amino acids. The ends were cut back, 0 bases at V and 4 bases at J, with 10 bases in the middle. CDR1 and CDR2 (germline): LNHNV, YYDKDF (reference sequence). The CDR3 DNA reads TGTGCCACCAGCAGAGATGTCCACCCGTACGAGCAGTACGTC. It encodes CATSRDVHPYEQYV.

This clonotype was picked up a small number of times. V and J are TRBV7-6 and TRBJ2-3; 9 nucleotides agree with TRBD2. The length of the CDR3 is 15 residues. Germline V gene lookup returns CDR1 SGHVS and CDR2 FNYEAQ. Unmatched junction bases numbered 5, after V lost 3 bases and J lost 4 bases. The chain's CDR3 is CASSLVAGVSDTQYF. CDR3 DNA sequence: TGTGCCAGCAGCTTGGTAGCGGGAGTCTCAGATACGCAGTATTTT.